Sequencing of this T cell receptor (beta chain) was carried out in a study of T cell responses to AZD1222 COVID-19 vaccine. Study results and limitations: Donors were largely white British and mainly female; clonal diversity was possibly underestimated. Two AZD1222 administrations were followed by greater Spike-specific TCR breadth and depth.

With 4 bases clipped from V and 1 base from J, the junction kept 10 bases outside the gene matches. CDR1 and CDR2 from the germline V gene are MGHRA and YSYEKL. This CDR3 is built from 18 residues. To note about this clone: What it binds is unknown.

The assay was immunoSEQ multiplex PCR, and TCRdb's table has in-frame clones only and misses some. The sample lists some 130,000 clones, 80% to 90% occurring once. The receptor was derived from an adult in good health. The sample in question was peripheral blood, obtained on day 0 of AZD1222 vaccination. This chain joins TRBV4-1 and TRBJ2-3; 11 nucleotides agree with TRBD2. The CDR3 region is CASSRTPIAGGGTDTQYF. In nucleotides, the CDR3 is TGCGCCAGCAGCCGTACCCCCATAGCGGGAGGGGGCACAGATACGCAGTATTTT.